This T cell receptor beta chain stems from a study of blood T cell repertoires in COVID-19. Study-wide background: Material from acute and convalescent COVID-19 was sourced from the United States, Italy and Spain. PBMCs, B-cell-depleted T cells, or T cells were the source of the cDNA or gDNA that made up the material.

Study processing details: Reference gene primer amplification gave nucleated cell count estimates. Assay: immunoSEQ multiplex PCR; the TCRdb copy retains only in-frame clones and omits some. The DNA was the basis for D and trimming; V, J and clone size are from that table. Found here are 75,000 to 100,000 clones, approximately 82% of them singletons; the top ten hold roughly 22%. V gave up 5 bases and J gave up 4 bases; unmatched junction bases: 9. Germline V gene lookup returns CDR1 SEHNR and CDR2 FQNEAQ (reference sequence). This CDR3 contains 16 residues. This TCR was sampled from a human donor in a cohort sampled during active COVID-19. This rearrangement joins TRBV7-9 to TRBJ2-3; 10 nucleotides line up with TRBD1. The sequencing input was peripheral blood. The CDR3 nucleotides are TGTGCCAGCAGCCGTTACGGGACAGGGGTTGCAGATACGCAGTATTTT. Translation: CASSRYGTGVADTQYF. Full variable domain (rest looked up from reference TRBV7-9 and TRBJ2-3): DTGVSQNPRHKITKRGQNVTFRCDPISEHNRLYWYRQTLGQGPEFLTYFQNEAQLEKSRLLSDRFSAERPKGSFSTLEIQRTEQGDSAMYLCASSRYGTGVADTQYFGPGTRLTVL.